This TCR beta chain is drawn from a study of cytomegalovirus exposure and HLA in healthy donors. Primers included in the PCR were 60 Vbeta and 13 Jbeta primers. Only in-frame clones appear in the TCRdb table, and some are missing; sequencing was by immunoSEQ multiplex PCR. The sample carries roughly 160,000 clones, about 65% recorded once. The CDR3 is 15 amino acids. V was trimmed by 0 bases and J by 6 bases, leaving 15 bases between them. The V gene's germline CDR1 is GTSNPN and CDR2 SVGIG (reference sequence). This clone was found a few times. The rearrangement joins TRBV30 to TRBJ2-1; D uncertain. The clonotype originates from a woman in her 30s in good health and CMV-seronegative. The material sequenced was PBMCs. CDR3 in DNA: TGTGCCTGGAGTGTACCTGGCGGAACCCTCAATGAGCAGTTCTTC. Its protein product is CAWSVPGGTLNEQFF.